Given below is one T cell receptor (beta chain) in context. TCRdb keeps only in-frame clones here, not all; method: immunoSEQ multiplex PCR. The profile covers 400,000 or so clones, with 80% to 90% appearing a single time and roughly 1.9% taken by the ten largest. The data originate from a study of blood T cell repertoires in COVID-19. The sample consisted of PBMCs or T cells enriched from blood (not recorded which). The clonotype originates from a man in his forties in a cohort exposed to, infected with or recovered from COVID-19 (not recorded which).

CDR3 in amino acids: CASSFGTSGSSWQFF. DNA of the CDR3: TGTGCCAGCAGTTTCGGGACTAGCGGGAGTAGTTGGCAGTTCTTC. This chain uses TRBV27 with TRBJ2-1; 14 bases fit TRBD2. The CDR3 has 15 amino acids. Germline V lookup: CDR1 MNHEY, CDR2 SMNVEV (reference sequence). After removal of 3 bases from V and 12 bases from J, the junction contained 7 bases not matched to a gene.